This T cell receptor (beta chain) stems from a study of glioma-infiltrating T cells after dendritic cell vaccination. Clones were read by immunoSEQ multiplex PCR, and TCRdb kept only the in-frame ones, dropping some. The sample gives 70,000 to 100,000 clones, 80% to 85% of which show up once; 6% to 8% is in the top ten. The time point denotes: after dendritic cell vaccination, including at tumor progression/relapse. Trimming pared 5 bases from V and 4 bases from J, leaving 11 bases between. The CDR3 loop spans 13 amino acids. CDR1 MNHEY and CDR2 SVGAGI come from the germline V gene. The chain employs TRBV6-5 and TRBJ1-1; a possible D gene is TRBD1 (5 bases). Sample: blood, taken after dendritic cell vaccination. The clonotype originates from a human donor with glioblastoma. CDR3 nucleotides: TGTGCCAGCAGTCTCCTGGGGGGCACTGAAGCTTTCTTT. Encoded protein: CASSLLGGTEAFF.